A selection of T cell receptor beta chains follows, all from one sample in a study of blood T cell repertoires in COVID-19. Data came from immunoSEQ multiplex PCR; TCRdb stores just in-frame clones and leaves some out. The sample holds about 370,000 clones, 90% seen once. The sequencing sample was made of peripheral blood. The origin of the receptors is a man aged 18 to 29 with active or convalescent COVID-19. CDR3s include the opening cysteine and the closing phenylalanine or tryptophan. The D gene is left open where the match is weak. Size values are once, few and many counts, or a class for expanded clones, and some rows have none.

CDR3 protein | CDR3 DNA | J gene | V gene | D gene | clone size
CASPQAGARSGNQPQHF | TGCGCCAGCCCACAAGCGGGGGCGCGCAGTGGCAATCAGCCCCAGCATTTT | TRBJ1-5 | TRBV5-1 | - | -
CASSSGQGIYEQYF | TGTGCCAGCAGTTCCGGACAGGGGATATACGAGCAGTACTTC | TRBJ2-7 | TRBV6-5 | TRBD1 | few
CASRRGTGGQKTQYF | TGTGCCAGCAGACGTGGGACAGGGGGCCAGAAGACCCAGTACTTC | TRBJ2-5 | TRBV6-5 | TRBD1 | -
CASSPQRGREVLRQYF | TGTGCCAGCTCACCTCAACGAGGGAGGGAGGTTTTAAGGCAGTACTTC | TRBJ2-7 | TRBV18 | TRBD2 | -
CASSSSGGVSYEQYF | TGTGCCAGTTCTTCTAGCGGGGGTGTCTCCTACGAGCAGTACTTC | TRBJ2-7 | TRBV19 | TRBD2 | -
CATSTPGGSAFF | TGTGCCACCTCGACGCCAGGGGGAAGTGCTTTCTTT | TRBJ1-1 | TRBV12-3/TRBV12-4 | TRBD1 | -
CASRSLAGGVYNEQFF | TGTGCCAGCAGGTCCCTAGCGGGAGGGGTATACAATGAGCAGTTCTTC | TRBJ2-1 | TRBV7-8 | TRBD2 | once
CASSDPGTQYF | TGTGCCAGCAGTGATCCCGGTACGCAGTATTTT | TRBJ2-3 | TRBV2 | - | once
CASSLGLSDSYGYTF | TGTGCCAGCAGCTTAGGACTCAGTGACTCGTATGGCTACACCTTC | TRBJ1-2 | TRBV7-9 | - | -
CASSYSSGQLSYEQYF | TGTGCCAGCAGTTACTCTTCGGGACAGTTATCCTACGAGCAGTACTTC | TRBJ2-7 | TRBV6-5 | TRBD1 | once
CASSPQGEAYNEQFF | TGTGCCAGCAGCCCCCAGGGGGAGGCCTACAATGAGCAGTTCTTC | TRBJ2-1 | TRBV7-6 | - | -
CASSLETGTGGNTIYF | TGTGCCAGCAGCCTCGAAACCGGGACAGGTGGAAACACCATATATTTT | TRBJ1-3 | TRBV7-6 | TRBD1 | -
CASEINSGNTIYF | TGTGCCAGTGAGATAAACTCTGGAAACACCATATATTTT | TRBJ1-3 | TRBV6-5 | - | -
CASSIQGTGANVLTF | TGTGCCAGCAGTATACAGGGGACTGGGGCCAACGTCCTGACTTTC | TRBJ2-6 | TRBV6-6 | TRBD1 | -
CASSLGTDPEAFF | TGTGCCAGCAGCTTAGGGACAGACCCTGAAGCTTTCTTT | TRBJ1-1 | TRBV7-2 | - | -
CASSILAGVGNEQFF | TGTGCCAGTAGTATATTAGCGGGAGTGGGCAATGAGCAGTTCTTC | TRBJ2-1 | TRBV19 | TRBD2 | -
CATSGPPPGEQYF | TGTGCCACGTCCGGTCCTCCTCCTGGCGAGCAGTACTTC | TRBJ2-7 | TRBV27 | - | -
CASSKGRSGEAFF | TGTGCCAGCAGCAAAGGACGTTCGGGTGAAGCTTTCTTT | TRBJ1-1 | TRBV3-1/TRBV3-2 | - | -
CASSPGQGTEAFF | TGTGCCAGCTCCCCGGGACAGGGGACTGAAGCTTTCTTT | TRBJ1-1 | TRBV18 | TRBD1 | -
CASSSERNTEAFF | TGTGCCAGCAGCTCGGAGCGGAACACTGAAGCTTTCTTT | TRBJ1-1 | TRBV7-8 | - | -
CASSLQGQGYGEQFF | TGTGCCAGCAGTTTGCAGGGACAGGGTTATGGTGAGCAGTTCTTC | TRBJ2-1 | TRBV28 | TRBD1 | -
CASSILGSGNSNQPQHF | TGTGCCAGTAGTATTTTGGGGTCGGGGAATAGCAATCAGCCCCAGCATTTT | TRBJ1-5 | TRBV19 | - | -
CASSRELAGGDGELFF | TGTGCCAGCAGCCGAGAACTAGCGGGAGGGGACGGGGAGCTGTTTTTT | TRBJ2-2 | TRBV3-1/TRBV3-2 | TRBD2 | -
CASSRQGKTGNTIYF | TGTGCCAGCAGCCGACAAGGTAAAACTGGAAACACCATATATTTT | TRBJ1-3 | TRBV28 | - | -
CASSSTSGFHYEQYF | TGTGCCAGCAGTTCGACTAGCGGGTTTCACTACGAGCAGTACTTC | TRBJ2-7 | TRBV27 | TRBD2 | -
CASSTTGSSNQPQHF | TGTGCCAGTAGTACGACAGGTTCTAGCAATCAGCCCCAGCATTTT | TRBJ1-5 | TRBV19 | - | few
CASSSRDNLNGYTF | TGTGCCAGCAGCTCCCGGGACAATCTTAACGGCTACACCTTC | TRBJ1-2 | TRBV5-8 | - | -
CASSLRGSVLGNEQFF | TGTGCCAGCAGCCTGCGTGGTAGTGTACTAGGGAATGAGCAGTTCTTC | TRBJ2-1 | TRBV11-3 | - | -
CASSPGQSPSGNTIYF | TGTGCCAGCAGTCCCGGACAGTCCCCATCTGGAAACACCATATATTTT | TRBJ1-3 | TRBV7-3 | - | -
CASTTEGLMGATETQYF | TGTGCCAGCACCACTGAAGGACTTATGGGGGCAACAGAGACCCAGTACTTC | TRBJ2-5 | TRBV28 | - | -
CASSFRWNTEAFF | TGTGCCAGCAGTTTCCGGTGGAACACTGAAGCTTTCTTT | TRBJ1-1 | TRBV12-3/TRBV12-4 | - | -
CSVTPGTDGTGELFF | TGCAGCGTGACCCCCGGGACAGACGGGACCGGGGAGCTGTTTTTT | TRBJ2-2 | TRBV29-1 | TRBD1 | -
CASSLASGRAAYNEQFF | TGTGCCAGCAGTTTGGCTAGCGGGAGGGCCGCCTACAATGAGCAGTTCTTC | TRBJ2-1 | TRBV6-2/TRBV6-3 | TRBD2 | -
CASIPSGGWQPQHF | TGTGCCAGCATCCCTTCAGGGGGCTGGCAGCCCCAGCATTTT | TRBJ1-5 | TRBV28 | TRBD1 | -
CSEASGGETQYF | TGCAGCGAAGCGTCAGGGGGAGAGACCCAGTACTTC | TRBJ2-5 | TRBV29-1 | TRBD1 | -
CASSLRGGGNTQYF | TGTGCCAGCTCCCTGCGGGGGGGCGGGAATACGCAGTATTTT | TRBJ2-3 | TRBV6-5 | TRBD2 | -
CASSRVAGGLHF | TGTGCCAGCAGCCGGGTTGCGGGAGGATTGCACTTC | TRBJ2-7 | TRBV11-2 | TRBD2 | -
CASSLQGNYGYTF | TGTGCCAGCAGCCTACAGGGTAACTATGGCTACACCTTC | TRBJ1-2 | TRBV4-2 | - | -